The rows below give T cell receptor beta chains drawn from one sample of a study of T cell repertoires in cytomegalovirus infection. These receptors have no identified antigens. TCRdb reprocessed the reads with MiXCR, giving one entry per CDR3 protein. This sample has some 900,000 distinct CDR3 sequences, with 30% to 35% found just once. The source material was cultured CD8+ T cells from PBMCs, sampled from culture after CMV antigen stimulation. The receptors derive from a human donor in good health (CMV status not recorded). Some clones in this sample may be carry-over from other donors' samples. Each CDR3 is given with its conserved first and last residue. The D gene is left open where the match is weak. Clone size appears in some rows only: once, few, many, or a class for an expanded clone.

v_call	clone_size	d_call	j_call	cdr3_aa	cdr3_nt
TRBV7-6	few	.	TRBJ1-1	CASSLRPLKDTEAFF	TGTGCCAGCAGCCTCCGGCCGTTGAAGGACACTGAAGCTTTCTTT
TRBV7-9	.	.	TRBJ2-3	CASSFPGLHTDTQYF	TGTGCCAGCAGCTTCCCGGGACTGCACACAGATACGCAGTATTTT
TRBV7-2	many	.	TRBJ2-4	CASSPLGGRKNIQYF	TGTGCCAGCAGCCCGCTTGGGGGCAGGAAAAACATTCAGTACTTC
TRBV7-9	.	.	TRBJ2-2	CASSLGVTQNTGELFF	TGTGCCAGCAGCTTAGGGGTGACACAGAACACCGGGGAGCTGTTTTTT
TRBV24-1	.	TRBD1	TRBJ1-2	CATNESGTGRNGYTF	TGTGCCACCAATGAGTCCGGGACAGGGCGAAATGGCTACACCTTC
TRBV7-6	many	TRBD1	TRBJ1-5	CASSRYRGAGQPQHF	TGTGCCAGCAGCCGTTACAGGGGGGCGGGTCAGCCCCAGCATTTT
TRBV20-1	.	.	TRBJ1-5	CSAPGIQWRDQPQHF	TGCAGTGCTCCAGGCATTCAGTGGCGGGATCAGCCCCAGCATTTT
TRBV19	few	.	TRBJ1-2	CATRTENYGYTF	TGTGCCACCAGGACAGAAAACTATGGCTACACCTTC
TRBV11-2	.	TRBD1	TRBJ2-1	CASTPYGQGYNEQFF	TGTGCCAGCACCCCCTACGGACAGGGATACAATGAGCAGTTCTTC
TRBV6-1	once	.	TRBJ2-1	CASGESWRGTYNEQFF	TGTGCCAGCGGTGAAAGTTGGAGGGGGACCTACAATGAGCAGTTCTTC
TRBV27	few	.	TRBJ2-3	CASSLLWSRADTQYF	TGTGCCAGCAGTTTACTATGGAGTCGGGCAGATACGCAGTATTTT
TRBV7-8	many	.	TRBJ1-2	CASSLGTVANYGYTF	TGTGCCAGCAGCTTAGGAACGGTAGCTAACTATGGCTACACCTTC
TRBV18	few	.	TRBJ2-2	CATLKGGELFF	TGTGCCACCCTAAAAGGAGGGGAGCTGTTTTTT